Described below is a single TCR beta chain sequence and its context. This entry belongs to a study of blood T cell repertoires in COVID-19. For the study at large: The study drew acute and convalescent COVID-19 samples from the United States, Italy and Spain.

V lost 11 bases, J lost 6 bases, and 16 bases lay in between. CDR1 is MDHEN, CDR2 SYDVKM, per germline. CDR3 length equals 13 residues. Only in-frame clones appear in the TCRdb table, and some are missing; sequencing was by immunoSEQ multiplex PCR. The sample carries 100,000 to 150,000 clones, approximately 81% recorded once. Material: peripheral blood. This chain links TRBV28 with TRBJ1-4; D is possibly TRBD1 (5 bases). This clonotype was obtained from a man of 80 years or more with COVID-19, enrolled during active disease. CDR3: CAWSRAGHEKLFF. In DNA, the CDR3 is TGTGCCTGGAGTAGGGCAGGGCATGAAAAACTGTTTTTT.